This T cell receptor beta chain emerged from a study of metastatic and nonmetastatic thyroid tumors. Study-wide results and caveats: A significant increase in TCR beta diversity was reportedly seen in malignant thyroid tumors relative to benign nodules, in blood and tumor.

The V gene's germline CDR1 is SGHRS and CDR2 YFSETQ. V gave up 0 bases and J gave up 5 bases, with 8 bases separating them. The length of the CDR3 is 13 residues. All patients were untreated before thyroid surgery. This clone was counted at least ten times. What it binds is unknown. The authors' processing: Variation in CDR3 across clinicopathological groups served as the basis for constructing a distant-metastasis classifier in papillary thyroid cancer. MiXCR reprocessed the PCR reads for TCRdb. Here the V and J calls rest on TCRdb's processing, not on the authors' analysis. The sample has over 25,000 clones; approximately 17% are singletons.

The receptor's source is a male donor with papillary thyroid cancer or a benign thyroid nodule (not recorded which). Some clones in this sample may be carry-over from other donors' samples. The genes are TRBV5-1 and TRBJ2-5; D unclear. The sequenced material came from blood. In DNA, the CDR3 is TGCGCCAGCAGCTTGGGCAGGCGGGAGACCCAGTACTTC. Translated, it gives CASSLGRRETQYF.